This is a list of T cell receptor beta chains from one sample in a study of OX40 agonist ivuxolimab in advanced cancers. The method was immunoSEQ multiplex PCR; TCRdb's version includes in-frame clones alone and lacks a portion of them. The sample has about 83,000 clones, 85% seen once. The sample consisted of CD4+ or CD8+ T cells sorted from blood, taken in a trial of the OX40 agonist ivuxolimab. These receptors were collected from an adult with an advanced solid tumor such as melanoma, head and neck, liver or kidney cancer. Both conserved end residues are part of each CDR3. Each record gives: D gene, J gene, V gene, clone size, CDR3 protein, CDR3 DNA. D genes are given only for firm matches. Size tells how often a clone was seen (once, few, many) or the class of an expanded clone, and some rows leave it out.

>TRBD1|TRBJ1-2|TRBV5-4|NA
CAGRNMKDRGYGYTF
TGTGCCGGACGAAACATGAAAGACAGGGGGTATGGCTACACCTTC
>TRBD2|TRBJ2-3|TRBV7-3|NA
CASIRASGDHSTDTQYF
TGTGCCAGCATTCGGGCTAGCGGAGATCATAGCACAGATACGCAGTATTTT
>NA|TRBJ1-1|TRBV7-2|NA
CASGTRPVRGNTEAFF
TGTGCCAGCGGGACTCGTCCGGTCCGAGGGAACACTGAAGCTTTCTTT
>NA|TRBJ2-3|TRBV7-3|NA
CASSPSGRTSDTQYF
TGTGCCAGCAGCCCAAGCGGCCGGACTTCAGATACGCAGTATTTT
>NA|TRBJ2-7|TRBV7-2|NA
CASSLVEGGVYEQYF
TGTGCCAGCAGCTTAGTTGAGGGGGGCGTCTACGAGCAGTACTTC
>TRBD1|TRBJ2-3|TRBV10-2|NA
CASAGQVSRTDTQYF
TGCGCCAGCGCGGGACAGGTCAGTAGGACAGATACGCAGTATTTT
>TRBD1|TRBJ2-3|TRBV18|NA
CASSSYGQGGVRDTQYF
TGTGCCAGCTCATCTTATGGACAGGGAGGCGTCCGAGATACGCAGTATTTT
>NA|TRBJ1-5|TRBV29-1|few
CSVGDVNQPQHF
TGCAGCGTTGGAGATGTCAATCAGCCCCAGCATTTT
>NA|TRBJ1-2|TRBV4-1|NA
CASSQGPGSGGYTF
TGCGCCAGCAGCCAAGGTCCGGGGTCGGGTGGCTACACCTTC
>NA|TRBJ1-1|TRBV7-9|NA
CASSLTGFTEAFF
TGTGCCAGCAGCTTAACAGGGTTCACTGAAGCTTTCTTT
>NA|TRBJ1-6|TRBV30|NA
CAWRTQRNSYNSPLHF
TGTGCCTGGAGAACTCAGAGGAACTCCTATAATTCACCCCTCCACTTT
>TRBD1|TRBJ1-4|TRBV5-6|NA
CASSLLGQGGEKLFF
TGTGCCAGCAGCTTGCTGGGACAGGGGGGTGAAAAACTGTTTTTT
>TRBD2|TRBJ2-3|TRBV5-4|NA
CASSWTSVGPDTQYF
TGTGCCAGCAGCTGGACTAGCGTCGGCCCAGATACGCAGTATTTT
>TRBD1|TRBJ2-1|TRBV29-1|NA
CSVDRGRGSYNEQFF
TGCAGCGTCGACAGGGGCCGGGGCTCCTACAATGAGCAGTTCTTC
>NA|TRBJ2-3|TRBV6-1|NA
CASTERAGYTDTQYF
TGTGCCAGCACCGAACGTGCGGGGTACACAGATACGCAGTATTTT
>NA|TRBJ2-2|TRBV7-2|NA
CASSLGGTTGELFF
TGTGCCAGCAGCTTAGGAGGGACCACCGGGGAGCTGTTTTTT
>NA|TRBJ2-6|TRBV19|few
CASRDSQFSGANVLTF
TGTGCCAGTAGGGACAGCCAATTCTCTGGGGCCAACGTCCTGACTTTC
>TRBD1|TRBJ2-1|TRBV23-1|once
CASSPLSRQGPGYNEQFF
TGCGCCAGCAGTCCGCTATCTAGACAGGGACCGGGATACAATGAGCAGTTCTTC
>TRBD2|TRBJ2-2|TRBV9|few
CASSPPGGGANWGNTGELFF
TGTGCCAGCAGCCCGCCGGGGGGGGGCGCGAACTGGGGGAACACCGGGGAGCTGTTTTTT
>NA|TRBJ2-5|TRBV5-1|once
CASSSVPGSETQYF
TGCGCCAGCAGCTCCGTTCCGGGGAGCGAGACCCAGTACTTC
>NA|TRBJ1-2|TRBV4-2|once
CASSQVSDASQGYTF
TGTGCCAGCAGCCAAGTCTCTGACGCCTCGCAGGGCTACACCTTC
>TRBD1|TRBJ2-7|TRBV7-8|NA
CASSLSQQGASGQYF
TGTGCCAGCAGCTTATCCCAACAGGGGGCTTCAGGGCAGTACTTC
>NA|TRBJ2-7|TRBV5-4|NA
CASSWREQVPYEQYF
TGTGCCAGCAGCTGGAGGGAACAGGTCCCCTACGAGCAGTACTTC
>NA|TRBJ1-2|TRBV25-1|NA
CASSETGIYGYTF
TGTGCCAGCAGTGAGACAGGAATCTATGGCTACACCTTC
>TRBD1|TRBJ1-5|TRBV6-5|NA
CASSYRQGNQPQHF
TGTGCCAGCAGTTACAGACAGGGGAATCAGCCCCAGCATTTT
>NA|TRBJ1-1|TRBV2|few
CASSEDINTEAFF
TGTGCCAGCAGTGAAGACATAAACACTGAAGCTTTCTTT
>NA|TRBJ2-7|TRBV7-9|NA
CASSAAPYEQYF
TGTGCCAGCAGCGCGGCCCCCTACGAGCAGTACTTC
>TRBD1|TRBJ2-5|TRBV7-7|NA
CASSSVDRGETQYF
TGTGCTAGCAGCTCCGTCGACAGGGGAGAGACCCAGTACTTC
>NA|TRBJ1-2|TRBV21-1|NA
CASSKERSGGVGGYTF
TGTGCCAGCAGCAAAGAAAGGTCAGGAGGGGTCGGTGGCTACACCTTC
>NA|TRBJ1-1|TRBV30|few
CAWSVFRVVGAFF
TGTGCCTGGAGTGTCTTTAGGGTGGTAGGAGCTTTCTTT
>TRBD1|TRBJ2-7|TRBV28|NA
CASSRGSYEQYF
TGTGCCAGCAGCAGGGGGTCCTACGAGCAGTACTTC
>NA|TRBJ1-2|TRBV7-9|NA
CASSSSISSYTF
TGTGCCAGCAGCTCCTCCATTAGCTCCTACACCTTC
>NA|TRBJ2-2|TRBV30|NA
CAWVDRSFTTGELFF
TGTGCCTGGGTAGACAGGAGTTTTACAACCGGGGAGCTGTTTTTT
>TRBD2|TRBJ2-1|TRBV6-1|NA
CASSASGTSGGAYNEQFF
TGTGCCAGCAGTGCCTCCGGGACTAGCGGGGGGGCCTACAATGAGCAGTTCTTC
>NA|TRBJ2-3|TRBV14|NA
CASSQEAYTQYF
TGTGCCAGCAGCCAAGAGGCATATACGCAGTATTTT
>TRBD2|TRBJ2-7|TRBV10-2|once
CASSPRSGGISYEQYF
TGCGCCAGCAGTCCCCGTAGCGGGGGTATTTCCTACGAGCAGTACTTC
>TRBD1|TRBJ2-7|TRBV7-3|NA
CASSSGQSTEQYF
TGTGCCAGCAGCTCGGGACAGAGTACCGAGCAGTACTTC
>NA|TRBJ1-5|TRBV6-6|NA
CASSYSAGADQPQHF
TGTGCCAGCAGTTACTCAGCGGGGGCGGATCAGCCCCAGCATTTT
>TRBD2|TRBJ2-1|TRBV7-6|NA
CASSLSISGGPGPEQFF
TGTGCCAGCAGCTTATCAATTAGCGGGGGGCCGGGTCCGGAGCAGTTCTTC
>NA|TRBJ2-1|TRBV14|NA
CASSSGGRIQFF
TGTGCCAGCAGCTCCGGGGGGCGCATCCAGTTCTTC
>NA|TRBJ2-3|TRBV14|NA
CASSQGPQSTDTQYF
TGTGCCAGCAGCCAAGGGCCCCAGAGCACAGATACGCAGTATTTT
>NA|TRBJ2-1|TRBV6-5|NA
CASSYSTRLVVEQFF
TGTGCCAGCAGTTACTCGACCAGACTGGTAGTTGAGCAGTTCTTC
>TRBD2|TRBJ2-7|TRBV7-2|NA
CASSLGLAVYEQYF
TGTGCCAGCAGCTTAGGACTAGCGGTCTACGAGCAGTACTTC
>TRBD2|TRBJ2-3|TRBV19|NA
CASSIGGLNALAGGASSTDTQYF
TGTGCCAGTAGTATAGGGGGGTTGAACGCCCTAGCGGGGGGAGCCTCTAGCACAGATACGCAGTATTTT
>NA|TRBJ2-3|TRBV21-1|NA
CASSKAVPGRTDTQYF
TGTGCCAGCAGCAAAGCGGTACCGGGCCGAACAGATACGCAGTATTTT
>NA|TRBJ2-1|TRBV11-2|NA
CASSLDLGRQQFF
TGTGCCAGCAGCTTAGATTTAGGTCGGCAGCAGTTCTTC
>NA|TRBJ1-2|TRBV10-2|once
CASSDEGSNYGYTF
TGCGCCAGCAGTGATGAGGGGTCGAACTATGGCTACACCTTC
>NA|TRBJ1-2|TRBV29-1|NA
CSDGTVGGYTF
TGCAGCGATGGAACTGTGGGTGGCTACACCTTC
>TRBD1|TRBJ2-7|TRBV7-9|NA
CASSKQGVDSYEQYF
TGTGCCAGCAGCAAACAGGGGGTAGATTCCTACGAGCAGTACTTC
>TRBD2|TRBJ2-3|TRBV7-8|NA
CASSLSRGVGTDTQYF
TGTGCCAGCAGCTTAAGCCGGGGGGTTGGCACAGATACGCAGTATTTT
>TRBD1|TRBJ2-6|TRBV4-2|NA
CASSQGQGNSGANVLTF
TGTGCCAGCAGCCAAGGACAGGGGAACTCTGGGGCCAACGTCCTGACTTTC
>NA|TRBJ1-2|TRBV6-5|NA
CASSLTGADGYTF
TGTGCCAGCAGTCTTACTGGGGCAGATGGCTACACCTTC
>TRBD1|TRBJ1-5|TRBV6-4|NA
CASSDSQGIGQPQHF
TGTGCCAGCAGTGACTCACAGGGGATTGGTCAGCCCCAGCATTTT
>NA|TRBJ1-4|TRBV7-8|NA
CASSLAQLPGPTEKLFF
TGTGCCAGCAGCTTAGCGCAATTGCCTGGGCCGACTGAAAAACTGTTTTTT
>TRBD1|TRBJ1-1|TRBV5-8|NA
CASTRRDSFEAFF
TGTGCCAGCACTCGAAGGGACAGCTTTGAAGCTTTCTTT